This TCR beta chain was identified in a study of blood T cell repertoires in COVID-19. The overall study: Samples representing acute and convalescent COVID-19 were sourced from the United States, Italy and Spain. T cells, B-cell-depleted T cells, or PBMCs provided the cDNA or gDNA that served as material.

Per the study methods: For nucleated cells, counts were estimated from reference gene primer amplification. Only in-frame clones appear in the TCRdb table, and some are missing; sequencing was by immunoSEQ multiplex PCR. V and J calls plus clone size are reproduced from that table; the DNA served to infer D and trimming. The table includes hundreds of thousands of clones, approximately 86% detected once. This sequence was found in a woman in her twenties or thirties who had recovered from COVID-19. Specimen: peripheral blood.

CDR3 protein: CAWSDSQKLFF. CDR3 DNA sequence: TGTGCCTGGAGCGATAGTCAAAAACTGTTTTTT. This chain connects TRBV30 to TRBJ1-4, with D uncertain. V was trimmed by 3 bases and J by 9 bases, leaving 8 bases between them. Germline values: CDR1 GTSNPN, CDR2 SVGIG (reference sequence). The CDR3 length is 11 residues.